The 23 T cell receptor beta chains reported below all come from one sample, sequenced in a study of blood T cells in healthy people across ages. The use of a sample-barcoded 5' primer and a J-beta primer mix characterized a second PCR of about 7 to 12 cycles. TCRdb redid the calling of the 5' RACE reads with MiXCR, one entry per CDR3 protein. The sample carries 1,500,000 or so distinct CDR3 sequences, approximately 60% recorded once. The sample was blood. The receptors here all came from a man in his late teens or twenties in good health.

In this sample, this clonotype turned up a few times. The chain combines TRBV24-1 with TRBJ2-7; D is perhaps TRBD2 (6 bases). Germline CDR1 and CDR2: KGHDR and SFDVKD. Between the trimmed V and J ends, which lost 4 bases and 1 base, there was a span of 16 bases. The CDR3 extends over 16 amino acids. CDR3 residues: CATSEWDRDLSYEQYF. The CDR3 nucleotides read TGTGCCACCAGTGAGTGGGACCGGGACTTATCCTACGAGCAGTACTTC.

The chain links TRBV10-3 to TRBJ1-2, with D perhaps TRBD1 (5 bases). V shed 4 bases and J shed 5 bases, with 17 bases lying between them. The CDR3 has 15 residues. CDR1 is ENHRY and CDR2 is SYGVKD in the germline V gene. CDR3 residues: CAISGAGSREYGYTF. The DNA for the CDR3 is TGTGCCATCAGTGGAGCAGGGTCGAGGGAGTATGGCTACACCTTC.

The rearrangement links TRBV7-9 to TRBJ2-7, with TRBD2 matching 8 bases. Germline loops: CDR1 SEHNR, CDR2 FQNEAQ (reference sequence). This CDR3 contains 17 residues. Losses at the gene ends were 3 bases for V and 1 base for J; bases not matched to a gene: 11. The CDR3 nucleotides read TGTGCCAGCAGCTTGAACAGCGGGGGTTCAAGGTCCTACGAGCAGTACTTC. Its protein is CASSLNSGGSRSYEQYF.

Points on this clonotype: A read error may account for a junction end that differs from germline. This chain joins TRBV3-1 and TRBJ1-1; D is perhaps TRBD1 (5 bases). CDR3 length equals 14 residues. Germline values: CDR1 LGHDT, CDR2 YNNKEL (reference sequence). CDR3 loop: CAGSQAGPRGEAFF. The CDR3 bases are TGTGCCGGCAGCCAAGCGGGTCCTCGGGGGGAAGCTTTCTTT.

The chain uses TRBV29-1 and TRBJ2-7, with 11 bases that match TRBD1. CDR3 length equals 15 residues. Trimming cost V 4 bases and J 3 bases; bases outside gene matches: 8. From germline, CDR1 is SQVTM and CDR2 ANQGSEA. The CDR3 region has the DNA TGCAGCGTTGCCAAGGGACAGGGGGAAGGCTACGAGCAGTACTTC. Its protein is CSVAKGQGEGYEQYF.

The genes are TRBV7-6 and TRBJ2-7, with TRBD2 as a possible D gene (6 bases). The V end lost 1 base, the J end lost 2 bases, and 18 bases lay between the germline ends. CDR1 is SGHVS, CDR2 FNYEAQ, per germline. This CDR3 spans 17 amino acids. The CDR3 DNA is TGTGCCAGCAGCTTAGTCAGTTTGAGGGAGGTCGCCTACGAGCAGTACTTC. It specifies CASSLVSLREVAYEQYF.

The chain joins TRBV19 to TRBJ2-7; 9 nucleotides align to TRBD2. Looked up from germline, CDR1 is LNHDA and CDR2 is SQIVND (reference sequence). J lost 5 bases, V lost 9 bases, and 8 bases had no gene match. The CDR3 contains 13 residues. The CDR3: CASSGLAVDEQYF. CDR3 sequence (DNA): TGTGCCAGCTCGGGACTAGCCGTAGACGAGCAGTACTTC.

The chain has TRBV28 and TRBJ1-2, with D tentatively TRBD1 (5 bases). V lost 6 bases, J lost 5 bases, and 13 bases lay in between. The CDR3 sequence is 13 residues long. Germline V gene lookup returns CDR1 MDHEN and CDR2 SYDVKM. The CDR3 is CASSPRGGYGYTF. Written as DNA, the CDR3 is TGTGCCAGCAGCCCGCGTGGGGGTTATGGCTACACCTTC.

On this clonotype itself: One junction end does not reproduce the germline sequence, and a read error may be involved. This chain joins TRBV24-1 and TRBJ2-1, with 12 bases aligning to TRBD2. Germline V CDR1 and CDR2: KGHDR, SFDVKD. The CDR3 sequence is 15 residues long. CDR3 protein: CAASVLAGGRNEQFF. The CDR3 nucleotides are TGTGCCGCCAGTGTACTAGCGGGAGGACGTAATGAGCAGTTCTTC.

This clonotype was seen at least ten times. The chain is built from TRBV27 and TRBJ2-1; 13 bases fit TRBD2. Germline CDR1 and CDR2: MNHEY and SMNVEV (reference sequence). The CDR3 covers 16 residues. V was clipped by 6 bases and J by 1 base; unmatched bases: 3. The CDR3 DNA reads TGTGCCAGCAGCTTACTAGCGGGAGGGTCCTACAATGAGCAGTTCTTC. This codes for CASSLLAGGSYNEQFF.

Turning to this clonotype: This likely traces to a read error, being one base from a far larger clone. DNA for the CDR3: TGTGCCAGCAGCGTAGGAGGGAGCACTGAAGCTTTCTTT. Residues: CASSVGGSTEAFF. The chain recombines TRBV7-9 with TRBJ1-1; no definite D call. Germline V gene lookup returns CDR1 SEHNR and CDR2 FQNEAQ (reference sequence). V was trimmed by 5 bases and J by 4 bases, leaving 11 bases between them. This CDR3 has 13 residues.

This CDR3 is CASSLQGDRGYEQFF. For the CDR3, the DNA is TGTGCCAGCAGCCTCCAAGGGGACAGGGGTTATGAGCAGTTCTTC. The chain is built from TRBV7-2 and TRBJ2-1, with 10 bases lining up with TRBD1. V was pared by 5 bases and J by 8 bases, with 9 bases of the junction left unmatched. CDR3 length: 15 residues. Looked up from germline, CDR1 is SGHTA and CDR2 is FQGNSA.

The chain couples TRBV20-1 to TRBJ2-5, with 7 bases lining up with TRBD1. The trim removed 5 bases at V and 3 bases at J, leaving 3 bases unmatched. The germline CDR1 and CDR2 sequences are DFQATT and SNEGSKA (reference sequence). The CDR3 sequence is 12 residues long. The chain's CDR3 is CSAWDREETQYF. Written as DNA, the CDR3 is TGCAGTGCTTGGGACAGAGAAGAGACCCAGTACTTC.

This rearrangement joins TRBV15 to TRBJ2-4; D may be TRBD2 (6 bases). Trimming pared 0 bases from V and 9 bases from J, leaving 9 bases between. Germline V gene lookup returns CDR1 LNHNV and CDR2 YYDKDF (reference sequence). The CDR3 is 13 residues long. The DNA for the CDR3 is TGTGCCACCAGCAGAGATTCGGGGGTCATTCAGTACTTC. Its protein is CATSRDSGVIQYF.

The V and J genes are TRBV18 and TRBJ2-3; 14 bases are shared with TRBD2. The CDR3 covers 16 residues. Germline trimming cut 1 base from V and 5 bases from J; bases unmatched to any gene: 2. Germline lookup yields CDR1 KGHSH and CDR2 LQKENI. The CDR3 DNA follows: TGTGCCAGCTCACCACGACTAGCGGGGGGGCGAGATACGCAGTATTTT. Its protein product is CASSPRLAGGRDTQYF.

V and J are TRBV6-2 or TRBV6-3 and TRBJ2-1; D is uncertain. CDR1 MNHEY and CDR2 SVGEGT come from the germline V gene. V was trimmed by 2 bases and J by 9 bases, leaving 8 bases between them. The CDR3 spans 12 residues. The CDR3 spells CASSYGRTEQFF. The CDR3 nucleotides are TGTGCCAGCAGTTACGGTAGAACTGAGCAGTTCTTC.

This clonotype has only a few counts. The gene calls are TRBV11-2 and TRBJ2-3, with TRBD2 as a possible D gene (6 bases). V was clipped by 0 bases and J by 2 bases, with 15 bases between them. The length of the CDR3 is 17 residues. Germline V lookup: CDR1 SGHAT, CDR2 FQNNGV. The CDR3: CASSLDSYGGLTDTQYF. The CDR3 coding sequence is TGTGCCAGCAGCTTAGATTCTTATGGAGGGCTCACAGATACGCAGTATTTT.

The chain employs TRBV13 and TRBJ2-1; perhaps TRBD1 as D (6 bases). Per the germline V gene, CDR1 is PRHDT and CDR2 is FYEKMQ (reference sequence). CDR3 size: 16 residues. The V and J ends lost 5 bases and 2 bases respectively, with 16 bases between them. DNA for the CDR3: TGTGCCAGCAGCGCGACCACAGGGATCCCCTACAATGAGCAGTTCTTC. Translation gives CASSATTGIPYNEQFF.

The CDR3 reads CSVLSGGESEQFF. In DNA form, the CDR3 reads TGCAGCGTTCTTAGCGGGGGGGAGAGTGAGCAGTTCTTC. The rearrangement links TRBV29-1 to TRBJ2-1, with 11 bases identical to TRBD2. The germline V gene has CDR1 SQVTM and CDR2 ANQGSEA. V lost 5 bases and J lost 9; bases outside the gene matches: 6. The CDR3 consists of 13 residues.

The chain carries TRBV20-1 and TRBJ2-7; D is unclear. There are 14 residues in the CDR3. In germline, CDR1 is DFQATT, CDR2 SNEGSKA (reference sequence). V lost 2 bases to trimming and J lost 2 bases, with 13 bases between them. The CDR3 DNA sequence: TGCAGTGCTAGACCCGGAAATTCGGCCTACGAGCAGTACTTC. This gives the protein CSARPGNSAYEQYF.

This chain joins TRBV28 and TRBJ2-7, with unresolved D. CDR3 length: 14 amino acids. The germline gives CDR1 MDHEN, CDR2 SYDVKM. The germline V and J ends were trimmed by 8 bases and 2 bases, with 16 bases remaining between them. CDR3 amino acids: CASRGRGTPYEQYF. CDR3 nucleotides: TGTGCCAGCCGCGGTCGAGGAACTCCCTACGAGCAGTACTTC.

This clonotype was seen more than once but under ten times. The V gene is TRBV7-2, the J gene TRBJ2-3; perhaps TRBD2 as D (6 bases). Germline CDR1 is SGHTA and CDR2 is FQGNSA. The CDR3 is made up of 15 amino acids. V was trimmed by 4 bases and J by 0 bases, leaving 11 bases between them. The CDR3 DNA reads as TGTGCCAGCAGCTCCGATGGGACTAGCACAGATACGCAGTATTTT. The encoded protein is CASSSDGTSTDTQYF.

The genes are TRBV12-3 or TRBV12-4 and TRBJ2-1; TRBD2 matches 12 bases. V lost 6 bases and J lost 8; bases outside the gene matches: 8. This CDR3 region has 15 residues. The CDR3 spells CASRITSGGYDEQFF. The DNA for the CDR3 is TGTGCCAGCAGAATCACTAGCGGGGGGTACGATGAGCAGTTCTTC.